Presented here are 4 T cell receptor beta chains from one specimen sequenced in a study of T cells after yellow fever vaccination. TCRdb re-derived calls from the 5' RACE reads in MiXCR, one entry per CDR3 protein. The data show some 420,000 distinct CDR3 sequences, around 20% seen once. This specimen was PBMCs, taken before the yellow fever booster vaccination. Every receptor here comes from a man between 18 and 35 years old who received the YFV17D yellow fever vaccine.

There are a few counts of this clonotype. The chain couples TRBV4-1 to TRBJ1-5; no clear D gene. Per the germline V gene, CDR1 is MGHRA and CDR2 is YSYEKL. The CDR3 runs 15 residues. V was clipped by 1 base and J by 7 bases, with 14 bases between them. The CDR3 is CASSQVRGRFQPQHF. DNA of the CDR3: TGCGCCAGCAGCCAAGTGCGGGGTAGGTTCCAGCCCCAGCATTTT.

The rearrangement links TRBV11-2 to TRBJ2-3, with D possibly TRBD2 on 6 matching bases. This CDR3 has 14 residues. CDR1 is SGHAT and CDR2 is FQNNGV in the germline V gene. Trimming took 0 bases from V and 5 from J, leaving 9 bases between them. CDR3 in amino acids: CASSLDPSVDTQYF. CDR3 in DNA: TGTGCCAGCAGCTTAGACCCTAGCGTAGATACGCAGTATTTT. Full variable domain (missing parts from reference TRBV11-2 and TRBJ2-3): EAGVAQSPRYKIIEKRQSVAFWCNPISGHATLYWYQQILGQGPKLLIQFQNNGVVDDSQLPKDRFSAERLKGVDSTLKIQPAKLEDSAVYLCASSLDPSVDTQYFGPGTRLTVL.

This clonotype was detected only a few times. This rearrangement joins TRBV7-9 to TRBJ1-2, with D unclear. Trimming removed 1 base at V and 8 bases at J, with 11 bases between. Germline V gives CDR1 SEHNR, CDR2 FQNEAQ (reference sequence). This CDR3 is 13 amino acids long. The CDR3 sequence is CASSLDAIGGYTF. CDR3 nucleotide sequence: TGTGCCAGCAGCTTAGATGCCATCGGAGGCTACACCTTC.

This clonotype came up once. The V and J genes are TRBV12-5 and TRBJ1-4; D unresolved. Trimming cost V 7 bases and J 4 bases, with 10 bases left between them. Germline CDR1 LGHNT, CDR2 FRNRAP. The CDR3 totals 13 residues. The DNA of the CDR3 is TGTGCTAGTGCCCCGGACCTTAATGAAAAACTGTTTTTT. Its translation is CASAPDLNEKLFF.